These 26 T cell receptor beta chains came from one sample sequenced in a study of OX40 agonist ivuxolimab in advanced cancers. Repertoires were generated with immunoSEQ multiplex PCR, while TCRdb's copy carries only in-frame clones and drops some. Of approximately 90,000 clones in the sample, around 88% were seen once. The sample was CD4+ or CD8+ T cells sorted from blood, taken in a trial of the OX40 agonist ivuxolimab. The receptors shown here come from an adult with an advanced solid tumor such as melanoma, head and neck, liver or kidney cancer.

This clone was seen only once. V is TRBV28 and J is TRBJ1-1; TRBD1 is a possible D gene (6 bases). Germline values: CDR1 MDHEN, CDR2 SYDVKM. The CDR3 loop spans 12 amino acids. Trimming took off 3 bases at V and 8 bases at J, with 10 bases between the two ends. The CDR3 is CASSFGTREAFF. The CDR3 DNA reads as TGTGCCAGCAGTTTTGGGACACGAGAAGCTTTCTTT.

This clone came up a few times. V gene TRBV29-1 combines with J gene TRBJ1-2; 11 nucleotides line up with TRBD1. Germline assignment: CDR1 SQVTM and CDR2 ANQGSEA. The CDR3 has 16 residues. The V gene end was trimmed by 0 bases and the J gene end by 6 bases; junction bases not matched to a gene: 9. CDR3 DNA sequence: TGCAGCGTTGAAGAGGGGGACAGGGGGACTAGGGATGGCTACACCTTC. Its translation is CSVEEGDRGTRDGYTF. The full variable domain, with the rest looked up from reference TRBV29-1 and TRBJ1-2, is SAVISQKPSRDICQRGTSLTIQCQVDSQVTMMFWYRQQPGQSLTLIATANQGSEATYESGFVIDKFPISRPNLTFSTLTVSNMSPEDSSIYLCSVEEGDRGTRDGYTFGSGTRLTVV.

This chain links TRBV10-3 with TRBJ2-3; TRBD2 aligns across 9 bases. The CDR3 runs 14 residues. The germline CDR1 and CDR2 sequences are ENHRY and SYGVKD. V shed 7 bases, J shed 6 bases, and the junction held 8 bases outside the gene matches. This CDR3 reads CAITRSGGRDTQYF. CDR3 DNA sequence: TGTGCCATCACTCGTAGCGGGGGTCGGGATACGCAGTATTTT.

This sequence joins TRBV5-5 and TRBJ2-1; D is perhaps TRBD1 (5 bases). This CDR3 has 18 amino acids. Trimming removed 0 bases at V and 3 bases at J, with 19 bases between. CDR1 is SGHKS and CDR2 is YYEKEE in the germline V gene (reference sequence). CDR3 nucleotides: TGTGCCAGCAGCTTGGCCCCCGCTAGTGGGGCATTCTACAATGAGCAGTTCTTC. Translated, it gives CASSLAPASGAFYNEQFF.

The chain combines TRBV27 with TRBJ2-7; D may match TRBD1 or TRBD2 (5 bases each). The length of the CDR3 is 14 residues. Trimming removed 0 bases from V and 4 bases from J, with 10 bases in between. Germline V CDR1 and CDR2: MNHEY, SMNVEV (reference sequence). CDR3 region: CASSLSPGRYEQYF. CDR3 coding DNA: TGTGCCAGCAGTTTATCGCCAGGGAGATACGAGCAGTACTTC.

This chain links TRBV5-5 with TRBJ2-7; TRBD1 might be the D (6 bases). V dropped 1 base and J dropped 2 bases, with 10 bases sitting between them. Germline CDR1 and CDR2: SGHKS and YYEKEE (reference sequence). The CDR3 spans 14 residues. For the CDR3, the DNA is TGTGCCAGCAGCTTGTACAGGGAAGCCTACGAGCAGTACTTC. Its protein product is CASSLYREAYEQYF.

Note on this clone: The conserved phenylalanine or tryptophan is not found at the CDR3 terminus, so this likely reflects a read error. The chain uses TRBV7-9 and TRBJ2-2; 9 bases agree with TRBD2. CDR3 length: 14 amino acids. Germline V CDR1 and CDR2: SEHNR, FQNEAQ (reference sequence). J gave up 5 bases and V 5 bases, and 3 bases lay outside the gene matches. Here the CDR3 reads CASSRTSVTGELFL. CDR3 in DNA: TGTGCCAGCAGCCGGACTAGCGTGACCGGGGAGCTGTTTCTT.

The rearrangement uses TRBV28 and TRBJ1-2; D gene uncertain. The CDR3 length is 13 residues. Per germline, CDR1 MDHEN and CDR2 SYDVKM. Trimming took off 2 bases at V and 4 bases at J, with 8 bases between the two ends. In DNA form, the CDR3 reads TGTGCCAGCAGTTTAATCCAGACCTATGGCTACACCTTC. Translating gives CASSLIQTYGYTF.

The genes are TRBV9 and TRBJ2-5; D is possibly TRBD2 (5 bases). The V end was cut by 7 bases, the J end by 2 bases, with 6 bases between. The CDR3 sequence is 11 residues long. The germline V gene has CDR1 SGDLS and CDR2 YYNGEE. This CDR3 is CASGLQETQYF. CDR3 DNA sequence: TGTGCCAGCGGACTGCAAGAGACCCAGTACTTC.

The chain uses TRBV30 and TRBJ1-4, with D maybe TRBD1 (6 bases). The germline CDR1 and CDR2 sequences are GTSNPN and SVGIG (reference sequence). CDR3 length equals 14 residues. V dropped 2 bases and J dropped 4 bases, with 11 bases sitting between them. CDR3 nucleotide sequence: TGTGCCTGGAGTCTGGGACACTTTAATGAAAAACTGTTTTTT. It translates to CAWSLGHFNEKLFF.

As DNA, the CDR3 is TGCGCCAGCAGTTCTAGGTCCTACAATGAGCAGTTCTTC. It codes for CASSSRSYNEQFF. The V call is TRBV10-1, the J call TRBJ2-1; D gene uncertain. This CDR3 is built from 13 residues. Trimming removed 5 bases from V and 1 base from J, with 6 bases in between. The germline V gene encodes CDR1 WNHNN and CDR2 SYGVQD (reference sequence).

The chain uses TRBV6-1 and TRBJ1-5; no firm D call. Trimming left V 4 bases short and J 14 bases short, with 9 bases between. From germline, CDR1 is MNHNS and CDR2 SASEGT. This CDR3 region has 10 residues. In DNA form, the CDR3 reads TGTGCCAGCAGTGGATTCCGGAAGCATTTT. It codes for CASSGFRKHF.

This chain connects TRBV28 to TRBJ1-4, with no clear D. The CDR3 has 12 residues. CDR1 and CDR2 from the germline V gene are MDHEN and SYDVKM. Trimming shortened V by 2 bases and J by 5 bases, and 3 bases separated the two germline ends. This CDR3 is CASSLPNEKLFF. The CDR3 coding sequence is TGTGCCAGCAGTTTACCCAATGAAAAACTGTTTTTT. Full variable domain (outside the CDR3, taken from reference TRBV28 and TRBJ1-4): DVKVTQSSRYLVKRTGEKVFLECVQDMDHENMFWYRQDPGLGLRLIYFSYDVKMKEKGDIPEGYSVSREKKERFSLILESASTNQTSMYLCASSLPNEKLFFGSGTQLSVL.

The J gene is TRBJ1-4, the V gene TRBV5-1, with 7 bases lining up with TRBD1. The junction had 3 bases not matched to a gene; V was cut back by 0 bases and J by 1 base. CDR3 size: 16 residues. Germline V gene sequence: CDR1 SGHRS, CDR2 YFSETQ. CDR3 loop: CASSLEGALTNEKLFF. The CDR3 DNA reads TGCGCCAGCAGCTTGGAGGGGGCACTAACTAATGAAAAACTGTTTTTT.

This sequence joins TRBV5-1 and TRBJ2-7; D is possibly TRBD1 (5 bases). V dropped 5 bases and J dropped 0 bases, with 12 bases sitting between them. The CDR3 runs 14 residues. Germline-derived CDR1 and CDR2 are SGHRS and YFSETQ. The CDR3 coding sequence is TGCGCCAGCAGAGCCAGGGCCAACTCCTACGAGCAGTACTTC. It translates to CASRARANSYEQYF.

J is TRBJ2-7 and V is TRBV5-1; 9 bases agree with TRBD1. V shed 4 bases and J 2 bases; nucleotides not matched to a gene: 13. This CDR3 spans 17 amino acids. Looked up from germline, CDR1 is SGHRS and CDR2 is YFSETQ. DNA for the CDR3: TGCGCCAGCAGCGCCTCCGCCGGGACAGGGCATACCTACGAGCAGTACTTC. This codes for CASSASAGTGHTYEQYF.

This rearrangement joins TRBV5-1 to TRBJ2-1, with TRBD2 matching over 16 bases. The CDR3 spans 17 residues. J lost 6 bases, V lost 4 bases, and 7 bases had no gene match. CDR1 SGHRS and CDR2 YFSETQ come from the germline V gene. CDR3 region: CASSSGTSGGAVNEQFF. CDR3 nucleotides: TGCGCCAGCAGCAGCGGGACTAGCGGGGGGGCGGTCAATGAGCAGTTCTTC.

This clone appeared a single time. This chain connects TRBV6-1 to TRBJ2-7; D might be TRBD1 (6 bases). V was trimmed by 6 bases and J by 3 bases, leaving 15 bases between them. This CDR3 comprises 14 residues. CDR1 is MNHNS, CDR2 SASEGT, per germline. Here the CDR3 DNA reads TGTGCCAGCAGCCTCCGGGACAAGATCTACGAGCAGTACTTC. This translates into CASSLRDKIYEQYF.

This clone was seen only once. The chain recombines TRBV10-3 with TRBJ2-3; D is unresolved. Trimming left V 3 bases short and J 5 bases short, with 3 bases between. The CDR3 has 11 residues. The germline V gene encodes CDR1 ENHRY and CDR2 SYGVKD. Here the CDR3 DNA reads TGTGCCATCAGTGAAGAAGATACGCAGTATTTT. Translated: CAISEEDTQYF.

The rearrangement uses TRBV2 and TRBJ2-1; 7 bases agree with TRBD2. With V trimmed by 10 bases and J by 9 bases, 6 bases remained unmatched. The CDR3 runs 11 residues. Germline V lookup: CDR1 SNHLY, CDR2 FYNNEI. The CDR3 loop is CATSTSTEQFF. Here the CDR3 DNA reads TGTGCCACCTCGACTAGCACTGAGCAGTTCTTC. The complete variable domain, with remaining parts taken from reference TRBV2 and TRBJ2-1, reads EPEVTQTPSHQVTQMGQEVILRCVPISNHLYFYWYRQILGQKVEFLVSFYNNEISEKSEIFDDQFSVERPDGSNFTLKIRSTKLEDSAMYFCATSTSTEQFFGPGTRLTVL.

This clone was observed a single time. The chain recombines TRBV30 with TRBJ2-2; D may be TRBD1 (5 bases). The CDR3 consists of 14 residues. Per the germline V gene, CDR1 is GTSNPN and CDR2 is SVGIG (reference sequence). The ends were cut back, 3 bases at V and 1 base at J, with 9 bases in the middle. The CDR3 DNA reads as TGTGCCTGGAGGGCAGACAGGAACACCGGGGAGCTGTTTTTT. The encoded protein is CAWRADRNTGELFF.

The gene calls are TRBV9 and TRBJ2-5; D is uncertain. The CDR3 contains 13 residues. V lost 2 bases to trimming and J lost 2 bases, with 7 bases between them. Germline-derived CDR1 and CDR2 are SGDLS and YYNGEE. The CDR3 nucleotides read TGTGCCAGCAGCGTCTTGGGGCAAGAGACCCAGTACTTC. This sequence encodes CASSVLGQETQYF.

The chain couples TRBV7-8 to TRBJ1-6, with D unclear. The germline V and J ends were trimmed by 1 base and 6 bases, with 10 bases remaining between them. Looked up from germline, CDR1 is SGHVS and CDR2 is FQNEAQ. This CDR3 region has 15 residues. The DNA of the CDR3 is TGTGCCAGCAGCTTAGGTCTGATAATTAATTCACCCCTCCACTTT. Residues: CASSLGLIINSPLHF. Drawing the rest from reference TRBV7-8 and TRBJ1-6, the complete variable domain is GAGVSQSPRYKVAKRGQDVALRCDPISGHVSLFWYQQALGQGPEFLTYFQNEAQLDKSGLPSDRFFAERPEGSVSTLKIQRTQQEDSAVYLCASSLGLIINSPLHFGNGTRLTVT.

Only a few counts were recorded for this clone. CDR3 sequence (DNA): TGTGCCAGCGCATACCGTTATGGCTACACCTTC. Its protein product is CASAYRYGYTF. The chain employs TRBV28 and TRBJ1-2, with D hard to call. The CDR3 extends over 11 amino acids. V lost 8 bases, J lost 5 bases, and 9 bases lay in between. CDR1 is MDHEN, CDR2 SYDVKM, per germline.

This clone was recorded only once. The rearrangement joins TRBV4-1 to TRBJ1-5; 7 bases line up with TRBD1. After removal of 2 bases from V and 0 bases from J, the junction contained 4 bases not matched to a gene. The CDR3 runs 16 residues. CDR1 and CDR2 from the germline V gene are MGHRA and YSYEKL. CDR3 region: CASSQTTGNSNQPQHF. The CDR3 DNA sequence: TGCGCCAGCAGCCAAACGACAGGGAATAGCAATCAGCCCCAGCATTTT.

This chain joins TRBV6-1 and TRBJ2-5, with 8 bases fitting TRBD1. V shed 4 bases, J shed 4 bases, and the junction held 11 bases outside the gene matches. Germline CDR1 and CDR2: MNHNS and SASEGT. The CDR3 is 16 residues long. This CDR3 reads CASSVQTQGTGETQYF. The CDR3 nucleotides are TGTGCCAGCAGTGTTCAAACCCAGGGGACAGGAGAGACCCAGTACTTC.